A single sample is the source of the 5 T cell receptor beta chains below, sequenced in a study of blood T cells in healthy people across ages. Through a sample-barcoded 5' primer and a J-beta primer mix, a second PCR was run for about 6 to 11 cycles. TCRdb ran MiXCR on the 5' RACE reads and lists one entry per CDR3 protein. Among about 1.7 million distinct CDR3 sequences listed, roughly 27% were seen once. Sequencing was performed on blood. The source is a woman aged 25 to 45 in good health.

CDR3 sequence (DNA): TGCGCCAGCAGCTTTAAAACTAGCGGGGGACGTGAGCAGTTCTTC. Encoded protein: CASSFKTSGGREQFF. This chain links TRBV5-1 with TRBJ2-1; 11 nucleotides line up with TRBD2. After removal of 2 bases from V and 9 bases from J, the junction contained 7 bases not matched to a gene. This CDR3 comprises 15 residues. Germline-derived CDR1 and CDR2 are SGHRS and YFSETQ.

This clonotype was counted ten times or more. The chain joins TRBV7-2 to TRBJ2-7, with TRBD1 matching 11 bases. The germline V gene encodes CDR1 SGHTA and CDR2 FQGNSA. This CDR3 is 15 amino acids long. Trimming at V came to 4 bases and at J to 2 bases, leaving 4 bases not matched to a gene. The CDR3 bases are TGTGCCAGCAGCTCCTGGGACAGGGGGACCTACGAGCAGTACTTC. Translating it yields CASSSWDRGTYEQYF. Based on the CDR3 plus reference TRBV7-2 and TRBJ2-7, the full variable domain is GAGVSQSPSNKVTEKGKDVELRCDPISGHTALYWYRQSLGQGLEFLIYFQGNSAPDKSGLPSDRFSAERTGGSVSTLTIQRTQQEDSAVYLCASSSWDRGTYEQYFGPGTRLTVT.

Only a few counts were recorded for this clonotype. The junction differs from germline at one of its ends, possibly a read error. Written as DNA, the CDR3 is TGTGCCAGCAGCGTCGAGGTGAAGACTGAAGCTTTCTTT. Its translation is CASSVEVKTEAFF. The gene calls are TRBV9 and TRBJ1-1; D unresolved. The CDR3 is 13 amino acids. The germline V gene encodes CDR1 SGDLS and CDR2 YYNGEE.

Comment on this clonotype: An end of the junction does not agree with germline; a read error may underlie this. The rearrangement links TRBV15 to TRBJ1-5, with 7 bases matching TRBD1. CDR1 is LNHNV, CDR2 YYDKDF, per germline (reference sequence). The CDR3 is 15 residues long. In nucleotides, the CDR3 is TGTGCCACCCGCAGGGGGGTAGGTAGCAATCAGCCCCAGCATTTT. Its translation is CATRRGVGSNQPQHF.

As for this clonotype: Since a much larger clone is just one base distant, this may be a read error. This chain links TRBV4-2 with TRBJ1-3, with D uncertain. Per germline, CDR1 LGHNA and CDR2 YNFKEQ. The CDR3 is made up of 14 amino acids. The CDR3 sequence: CTSSPEMPGNTIYF. The CDR3 nucleotides are TGTACCAGCAGCCCTGAAATGCCTGGAAACACCATATATTTT.